This TCR beta chain derives from a study of blood T cell repertoires in COVID-19. The CDR3 spans 16 residues. The germline gives CDR1 SEHNR, CDR2 FQNEAQ (reference sequence). V was pared by 3 bases and J by 4 bases, with 5 bases of the junction left unmatched. Authors' data handling: Quantification of nucleated cells was approximated via reference gene primer amplification. Clones were read by immunoSEQ multiplex PCR, and TCRdb kept only the in-frame ones, dropping some. The D gene and trimming were derived from the DNA, and the V and J assignments and clone size from that table. The data contain some 330,000 clones, 88% of them singletons.

This TCR derives from a man aged 25 to 45 who had recovered from COVID-19. Sequencing used PBMCs or T cells enriched from blood (not recorded which). The chain links TRBV7-9 to TRBJ1-3; 11 positions agree with TRBD1. CDR3 region: CASSFGQGAEGNTIYF. The CDR3 DNA is TGTGCCAGCAGCTTCGGACAGGGGGCAGAAGGAAACACCATATATTTT.